What follows are 30 T cell receptor beta chains derived from one specimen sequenced in a study of blood T cell repertoires in COVID-19. Sequencing was performed with immunoSEQ multiplex PCR; in TCRdb, only in-frame clones are kept and a portion is missing. The repertoire has 150,000 to 170,000 clones, under 90% of them found once; the top ten carry around 7.9%. Sequencing was performed on PBMCs or T cells enriched from blood (not recorded which). Receptors were obtained from a man aged 45 to 65 who had recovered from COVID-19.

The rearrangement joins TRBV27 to TRBJ2-7; 8 bases align to TRBD2. The V gene's germline CDR1 is MNHEY and CDR2 SMNVEV (reference sequence). V shed 1 base, J shed 4 bases, and the junction held 9 bases outside the gene matches. This CDR3 has 16 residues. The CDR3 DNA follows: TGTGCCAGCAGTTTATTTGCGCGGGGGGTTAAATACGAGCAGTACTTC. Amino acid sequence: CASSLFARGVKYEQYF.

The chain links TRBV3-1 (or the pseudogene TRBV3-2) to TRBJ1-1; possibly TRBD1 for D (6 bases). Trimming took 6 bases from V and 4 from J, leaving 6 bases between them. Germline loops: CDR1 LGHDT, CDR2 YNNKEL (reference sequence). The CDR3 totals 11 residues. The CDR3 coding sequence is TGTGCCAGCAGGGGGGCCACTGAAGCTTTCTTT. It translates to CASRGATEAFF.

The chain carries TRBV2 and TRBJ2-5, with no clear D. CDR1 is SNHLY, CDR2 FYNNEI, per germline. There are 12 residues in the CDR3. The germline V and J ends were trimmed by 6 bases and 5 bases, with 10 bases remaining between them. The CDR3 here is CASRVSTETQYF. The CDR3 bases are TGTGCCAGCAGAGTGTCTACGGAGACCCAGTACTTC.

This chain connects TRBV5-1 to TRBJ2-2, with TRBD2 matching over 10 bases. The CDR3 spans 17 residues. Unmatched junction bases numbered 3, after V lost 1 base and J lost 0 bases. Germline values: CDR1 SGHRS, CDR2 YFSETQ. CDR3 sequence (DNA): TGCGCCAGCAGCTTGCGACTAGCGGGCGCGAACACCGGGGAGCTGTTTTTT. Its translation: CASSLRLAGANTGELFF.

This chain links TRBV2 with TRBJ1-6; D is possibly TRBD1 (6 bases). The CDR3 has 14 residues. In germline, CDR1 is SNHLY, CDR2 FYNNEI. Trimming removed 4 bases from V and 7 bases from J, with 11 bases in between. The CDR3 sequence: CASSGGQLNSPLHF. CDR3 nucleotide sequence: TGTGCCAGCAGTGGTGGACAGTTAAATTCACCCCTCCACTTT.

V and J are TRBV6-5 and TRBJ2-7, with TRBD1 matching over 8 bases. Germline CDR1 and CDR2: MNHEY and SVGAGI. The CDR3 is 12 residues long. Trimming at V came to 8 bases and at J to 3 bases, leaving 3 bases not matched to a gene. The CDR3 loop reads CASGTGLYEQYF. For the CDR3, the DNA is TGTGCCAGCGGGACAGGTCTCTACGAGCAGTACTTC.

This clone was detected only once. This sequence joins TRBV20-1 and TRBJ2-5; 8 bases are shared with TRBD2. The V gene's germline CDR1 is DFQATT and CDR2 SNEGSKA (reference sequence). V gave up 3 bases and J gave up 5 bases; unmatched junction bases: 2. The CDR3 runs 12 residues. The CDR3 nucleotides read TGCAGTGCTAGTCCGGGGGGGGAGACCCAGTACTTC. Translating it yields CSASPGGETQYF.

The V and J genes are TRBV6-1 and TRBJ1-5; D might be TRBD1 (5 bases). The CDR3 sequence is 16 residues long. The germline V and J ends were trimmed by 2 bases and 5 bases, with 16 bases remaining between them. CDR1 is MNHNS, CDR2 SASEGT, per germline. For the CDR3, the DNA is TGTGCCAGCAGTGAACAACTGGGGACTCAACATCAGCCCCAGCATTTT. This encodes CASSEQLGTQHQPQHF.

This chain links TRBV5-6 with TRBJ2-7; D may be TRBD1 (6 bases). Germline loops: CDR1 SGHDT, CDR2 YYEEEE. The V gene lost 5 bases and the J gene lost 2 bases, with 11 bases spanning the gap. The CDR3 has 13 amino acids. CDR3 amino acids: CASRGRGTYEQYF. CDR3 DNA: TGTGCCAGCAGGGGAAGGGGGACCTACGAGCAGTACTTC.

The CDR3 bases are TGTGCCAGCGCCGCGGGGGCGAACACTGAAGCTTTCTTT. Encoded protein: CASAAGANTEAFF. The chain recombines TRBV6-4 with TRBJ1-1; weak D call: TRBD1 (6 bases). The CDR3 sequence is 13 residues long. Looked up from germline, CDR1 is MRHNA and CDR2 is SNTAGT. Between the trimmed V and J ends, which lost 8 bases and 1 base, there was a span of 11 bases.

V usage is TRBV13 and J usage is TRBJ1-6; a weak D match, TRBD1 (6 bases). Germline CDR1 reads PRHDT; CDR2 reads FYEKMQ (reference sequence). This CDR3 region has 12 residues. Trimming took 7 bases from V and 10 from J, leaving 11 bases between them. CDR3 in amino acids: CASNRAFSPLHF. The CDR3 DNA reads as TGTGCCAGCAACAGGGCTTTCTCACCCCTCCACTTT.

The chain uses TRBV5-4 and TRBJ1-1, with 7 bases matching TRBD1. Trimming removed 0 bases from V and 1 base from J; junction bases left unmatched: 3. The CDR3 spans 15 residues. The germline CDR1 and CDR2 sequences are SGHNT and YYREEE (reference sequence). The CDR3 here is CASSLEAGGNTEAFF. In nucleotides, the CDR3 is TGTGCCAGCAGCTTGGAGGCAGGGGGGAACACTGAAGCTTTCTTT.

This rearrangement joins TRBV7-9 to TRBJ2-2; TRBD2 might be the D (6 bases). This CDR3 has 14 amino acids. Germline CDR1 reads SEHNR; CDR2 reads FQNEAQ (reference sequence). Trimming pared 0 bases from V and 5 bases from J, leaving 7 bases between. DNA for the CDR3: TGTGCCAGCAGCTTAGCTGGGAGGACCGGGGAGCTGTTTTTT. Translated: CASSLAGRTGELFF. Using reference TRBV7-9 and TRBJ2-2 for the parts outside the CDR3, the full variable domain is DTGVSQNPRHKITKRGQNVTFRCDPISEHNRLYWYRQTLGQGPEFLTYFQNEAQLEKSRLLSDRFSAERPKGSFSTLEIQRTEQGDSAMYLCASSLAGRTGELFFGEGSRLTVL.

V is TRBV7-8 and J is TRBJ1-2; a possible D gene is TRBD1 (5 bases). CDR1 is SGHVS, CDR2 FQNEAQ, per germline. V was clipped by 5 bases and J by 4 bases, with 14 bases between them. There are 14 residues in the CDR3. CDR3 region: CASSPRQSLYGYTF. As DNA, the CDR3 is TGTGCCAGCAGCCCCCGACAGTCCCTCTATGGCTACACCTTC.

The rearrangement joins TRBV19 to TRBJ2-5; D remains ambiguous. From germline, CDR1 is LNHDA and CDR2 SQIVND (reference sequence). Trimming cost V 2 bases and J 1 base, with 8 bases left between them. This CDR3 is built from 14 residues. CDR3 protein: CASSIQAIQETQYF. CDR3 in DNA: TGTGCCAGTAGTATACAGGCCATCCAAGAGACCCAGTACTTC.

DNA of the CDR3: TGTGCCAGCAGTTTGCGGGTGGACACTGAAGCTTTCTTT. Residues: CASSLRVDTEAFF. J is TRBJ1-1 and V is TRBV12-3 or TRBV12-4; D remains unclear. The CDR3 runs 13 residues. With 3 bases removed from V and 3 bases from J, the gap between germline ends came to 8 bases.

The V and J genes are TRBV9 and TRBJ2-3, with 9 positions matching TRBD2. Trimming removed 0 bases from V and 5 bases from J; junction bases left unmatched: 1. Germline values: CDR1 SGDLS, CDR2 YYNGEE. This CDR3 is built from 14 residues. The chain's CDR3 is CASSVGSGGDTQYF. Here the CDR3 DNA reads TGTGCCAGCAGCGTAGGTAGCGGGGGAGATACGCAGTATTTT.

The chain combines TRBV2 with TRBJ1-5; D unclear. The germline V gene encodes CDR1 SNHLY and CDR2 FYNNEI. The V end was cut by 1 base, the J end by 9 bases, with 13 bases between. The CDR3 contains 14 residues. As DNA, the CDR3 is TGTGCCAGCAGTGAAGAAAGACTCCCCCGGCCCCAGCATTTT. Translation: CASSEERLPRPQHF.

This chain connects TRBV6-1 to TRBJ2-3, with TRBD2 as a possible D gene (6 bases). This CDR3 comprises 14 residues. Trimming removed 2 bases from V and 9 bases from J, with 15 bases in between. The germline V gene encodes CDR1 MNHNS and CDR2 SASEGT. Here the CDR3 reads CASSETGGFTTQYF. The CDR3 DNA reads as TGTGCCAGCAGTGAAACCGGAGGGTTTACAACGCAGTATTTT.

The chain links TRBV19 to TRBJ2-5, with 7 bases aligning to TRBD1. The germline gives CDR1 LNHDA, CDR2 SQIVND (reference sequence). This CDR3 has 14 amino acids. The V gene end was trimmed by 3 bases and the J gene end by 5 bases; junction bases not matched to a gene: 6. The CDR3 coding sequence is TGTGCCAGTAGTATGGTAGGGGGCGGGGAGACCCAGTACTTC. Translated: CASSMVGGGETQYF.

The chain couples TRBV4-1 to TRBJ1-2; a possible D gene is TRBD1 (5 bases). Between the trimmed V and J ends, which lost 4 bases and 6 bases, there was a span of 18 bases. The CDR3 runs 15 residues. Looked up from germline, CDR1 is MGHRA and CDR2 is YSYEKL. The CDR3 region is CASSRREGDMDGYTF. The DNA for the CDR3 is TGCGCCAGCAGCCGAAGGGAAGGGGATATGGATGGCTACACCTTC.

The CDR3 DNA follows: TGTGCCAGCAGTTACAGGCAGGGGGACGAGCAGTACTTC. Its protein is CASSYRQGDEQYF. V usage is TRBV6-5 and J usage is TRBJ2-7; 7 positions match TRBD1. CDR3 length: 13 residues. Germline V gene data show CDR1 as MNHEY and CDR2 as SVGAGI. V was pared by 2 bases and J by 5 bases, with 3 bases of the junction left unmatched.

This chain connects TRBV3-1 (or the pseudogene TRBV3-2) to TRBJ1-5; TRBD1 aligns across 9 bases. CDR3 length: 14 residues. The germline CDR1 and CDR2 sequences are LGHDT and YNNKEL (reference sequence). The ends lost 4 bases at V and 4 bases at J; junction bases unmatched: 2. The CDR3 region has the DNA TGTGCCAGCAGCCGCGGGACAGGGAATCAGCCCCAGCATTTT. As protein: CASSRGTGNQPQHF.

V usage is TRBV2 and J usage is TRBJ1-1; tentatively, D is TRBD1 (6 bases). Per the germline V gene, CDR1 is SNHLY and CDR2 is FYNNEI. V was cut by 5 bases and J by 0 bases, with 13 bases left in between. The CDR3 runs 15 residues. The CDR3 loop reads CASSPTGFMNTEAFF. The CDR3 coding sequence is TGTGCCAGCAGTCCCACAGGGTTTATGAACACTGAAGCTTTCTTT.

This clone has only a few counts. V gene TRBV7-3 combines with J gene TRBJ1-1, with 7 positions matching TRBD1. This CDR3 spans 14 amino acids. Germline assignment: CDR1 SGHTA and CDR2 FQGTGA. The V and J ends lost 4 bases and 1 base, in that order; junction bases with no gene match: 3. DNA for the CDR3: TGTGCCAGCAGCTCGACAGGGCCGAACACTGAAGCTTTCTTT. The encoded protein is CASSSTGPNTEAFF. The complete variable domain, with remaining parts taken from reference TRBV7-3 and TRBJ1-1, reads GAGVSQTPSNKVTEKGKYVELRCDPISGHTALYWYRQSLGQGPEFLIYFQGTGAADDSGLPNDRFFAVRPEGSVSTLKIQRTERGDSAVYLCASSSTGPNTEAFFGQGTRLTVV.

This chain links TRBV5-4 with TRBJ2-3; 9 bases agree with TRBD1. This CDR3 spans 15 amino acids. Germline CDR1 reads SGHNT; CDR2 reads YYREEE (reference sequence). Trimming removed 4 bases from V and 1 base from J; junction bases left unmatched: 4. In nucleotides, the CDR3 is TGTGCCAGCAGCCAGACAGGGGGGCGCACAGATACGCAGTATTTT. This gives the protein CASSQTGGRTDTQYF.

This chain connects TRBV5-1 to TRBJ2-1; D is ambiguous. With 4 bases removed from V and 4 bases from J, the gap between germline ends came to 6 bases. The CDR3 sequence is 12 residues long. The germline V gene has CDR1 SGHRS and CDR2 YFSETQ. The CDR3 DNA reads TGCGCCAGCAGCCCCAATTACAATGAGCAGTTCTTC. Residues: CASSPNYNEQFF.

The gene calls are TRBV3-1 (or the pseudogene TRBV3-2) and TRBJ2-7; TRBD2 matches 9 bases. Germline V lookup: CDR1 LGHDT, CDR2 YNNKEL (reference sequence). With V trimmed by 4 bases and J by 5 bases, 15 bases remained unmatched. The CDR3 covers 17 residues. The CDR3 DNA is TGTGCCAGCAGCCTAGGCCAAGGACTAGCGAGCCGAGACGAGCAGTACTTC. Residues: CASSLGQGLASRDEQYF.

The chain joins TRBV4-2 to TRBJ2-7, with D unresolved. The CDR3 consists of 13 residues. V lost 1 base, J lost 4 bases, and 8 bases lay in between. Germline loops: CDR1 LGHNA, CDR2 YNFKEQ. For the CDR3, the DNA is TGTGCCAGCAGCCAAGCTGACAATTACGAGCAGTACTTC. Its protein is CASSQADNYEQYF.

The V and J genes are TRBV19 and TRBJ1-5, with D perhaps TRBD1 (5 bases). Trimming shortened V by 9 bases and J by 3 bases, and 18 bases separated the two germline ends. The CDR3 runs 15 residues. The germline V gene has CDR1 LNHDA and CDR2 SQIVND (reference sequence). This CDR3 reads CASTSIGGINQPQHF. The CDR3 DNA reads as TGTGCCAGCACATCAATCGGGGGGATCAATCAGCCCCAGCATTTT. Full variable domain (missing parts from reference TRBV19 and TRBJ1-5): DGGITQSPKYLFRKEGQNVTLSCEQNLNHDAMYWYRQDPGQGLRLIYYSQIVNDFQKGDIAEGYSVSREKKESFPLTVTSAQKNPTAFYLCASTSIGGINQPQHFGDGTRLSIL.